The clone carrying this TCR beta chain was seen many times. Its antigen is not known. Over 95% purity was reached by all sorted populations. cDNA synthesis used the whole RNA isolate, giving expressed TCRB sequences. Libraries were prepared by immunoSEQ multiplex PCR; TCRdb keeps only in-frame clonotypes and omits some of them. The repertoire has roughly 180,000 clones, about 13% of them found once; the top ten carry 0.5% to 0.75%. This sample was taken from a study of beta chain features in type 1 diabetes. Points from the study as a whole: Any HLA-type effect on TCRB rearrangement remained unresolved here. The naive, central memory and Treg TCRB repertoires looked more alike in patients than they did in healthy donors.

The sample consisted of central memory CD4+ T cells from blood. This receptor was taken from a woman under 30 in good health.

CDR3: CASSSGLVTFF. CDR3 nucleotides: TGTGCCAGCAGCTCTGGACTAGTGACGTTCTTC. J is TRBJ2-1 and V is TRBV7-3; 7 bases fit TRBD2. The CDR3 runs to 11 residues. The J segment lost 15 bases and the V segment lost 4 bases, leaving 6 bases of the junction unmatched. Germline CDR1 SGHTA, CDR2 FQGTGA.